This passage covers 30 T cell receptor beta chains from one sample sequenced in a study of blood T cell repertoires in COVID-19. The assay was immunoSEQ multiplex PCR, and TCRdb's table has in-frame clones only and misses some. Of around 270,000 clones in the sample, about 88% were seen once. Material: peripheral blood. All receptors derive from a man in his sixties who had recovered from COVID-19.

The chain recombines TRBV2 with TRBJ2-7; 7 nucleotides agree with TRBD2. V dropped 9 bases and J dropped 1; count of bases not matched to a gene: 9. This CDR3 is 14 amino acids long. Germline V gene lookup returns CDR1 SNHLY and CDR2 FYNNEI. CDR3 residues: CASLWLAVSYEQYF. CDR3 sequence (DNA): TGTGCCAGTCTTTGGCTAGCGGTGTCCTACGAGCAGTACTTC.

The genes are TRBV4-1 and TRBJ2-1, with TRBD1 matching 7 bases. The ends lost 5 bases at V and 3 bases at J; junction bases unmatched: 10. The germline gives CDR1 MGHRA, CDR2 YSYEKL. The CDR3 length is 16 residues. The CDR3, as DNA: TGCGCCAGCAGCAGAGAGGGACAGCAAAGCTACAATGAGCAGTTCTTC. It encodes CASSREGQQSYNEQFF.

The CDR3 sequence is CASSAPGQGFYEQYF. The CDR3 region has the DNA TGTGCCAGCAGCGCCCCGGGACAGGGATTCTACGAGCAGTACTTC. The chain carries TRBV7-9 and TRBJ2-7, with TRBD1 matching 9 bases. The CDR3 totals 15 residues. Germline assignment: CDR1 SEHNR and CDR2 FQNEAQ (reference sequence). V lost 5 bases and J lost 3; bases outside the gene matches: 8.

The rearrangement links TRBV18 to TRBJ1-1; no definite D call. The length of the CDR3 is 11 residues. V lost 3 bases and J 12 bases, leaving 11 bases between the germline ends. Per the germline V gene, CDR1 is KGHSH and CDR2 is LQKENI. The CDR3 is CASSPNAGSFF. The CDR3 DNA sequence: TGTGCCAGCTCACCCAACGCGGGGTCTTTCTTT.

This chain joins TRBV4-1 and TRBJ2-1; 8 nucleotides align to TRBD2. The trim removed 5 bases at V and 0 bases at J, leaving 3 bases unmatched. Per germline, CDR1 MGHRA and CDR2 YSYEKL. The length of the CDR3 is 15 residues. The CDR3 DNA is TGCGCCAGCAGCACTAGCGGTCTCTCCTACAATGAGCAGTTCTTC. Protein product: CASSTSGLSYNEQFF.

This chain links TRBV6-2 or TRBV6-3 with TRBJ2-7, with unresolved D. Germline-derived CDR1 and CDR2 are MNHEY and SVGEGT. The CDR3 loop spans 14 amino acids. V gave up 1 base and J gave up 2 bases, with 9 bases separating them. The CDR3 nucleotides read TGTGCCAGCAGTTACTATGGGCAGACCTACGAGCAGTACTTC. It translates to CASSYYGQTYEQYF.

The genes are TRBV6-5 and TRBJ2-6, with D hard to call. Trimming pared 0 bases from V and 12 bases from J, leaving 12 bases between. CDR3 length equals 14 residues. From germline, CDR1 is MNHEY and CDR2 SVGAGI. The CDR3 DNA reads as TGTGCCAGCAGTTACTCTACAGCCACGGTCGTCCTGACTTTC. This encodes CASSYSTATVVLTF.

The V gene is TRBV29-1, the J gene TRBJ2-7; D is possibly TRBD2 (6 bases). Deletions cut 6 bases from V and 5 bases from J, with 8 bases between. The CDR3 extends over 10 amino acids. Germline values: CDR1 SQVTM, CDR2 ANQGSEA. The CDR3 nucleotides are TGCAGCGTGGGGGGTAACGAGCAGTACTTC. It yields the protein CSVGGNEQYF.

V and J are TRBV19 and TRBJ2-7, with D tentatively TRBD2 (7 bases). The CDR3 has 13 amino acids. V was shortened by 10 bases and J by 0 bases, with 13 bases between the two germline ends. Germline V gene data show CDR1 as LNHDA and CDR2 as SQIVND (reference sequence). CDR3 sequence (DNA): TGTGCCACCTCCCGGGGGGCCTCCTACGAGCAGTACTTC. It specifies CATSRGASYEQYF. Looking up the rest from reference TRBV19 and TRBJ2-7 gives the full variable domain: DGGITQSPKYLFRKEGQNVTLSCEQNLNHDAMYWYRQDPGQGLRLIYYSQIVNDFQKGDIAEGYSVSREKKESFPLTVTSAQKNPTAFYLCATSRGASYEQYFGPGTRLTVT.

The sample holds one count of this clone. V usage is TRBV7-8 and J usage is TRBJ1-5; 9 nucleotides match TRBD1. Germline V gene data show CDR1 as SGHVS and CDR2 as FQNEAQ. The CDR3 spans 18 residues. With 5 bases clipped from V and 2 bases from J, the junction kept 13 bases outside the gene matches. The CDR3 here is CASSARGQGFRGNQPQHF. The CDR3 DNA reads as TGTGCCAGCAGCGCGCGGGGACAGGGTTTTAGAGGCAATCAGCCCCAGCATTTT.

V and J are TRBV7-9 and TRBJ1-1; D is unresolved. Trimming took 3 bases from V and 1 from J, leaving 9 bases between them. The length of the CDR3 is 14 residues. In germline, CDR1 is SEHNR, CDR2 FQNEAQ (reference sequence). CDR3 protein: CASSFILGNTEAFF. As DNA, the CDR3 is TGTGCCAGCAGCTTCATACTTGGGAACACTGAAGCTTTCTTT.

The table lists this clone with a few counts. Here the CDR3 reads CASSYGTARGNQPQHF. CDR3 nucleotide sequence: TGTGCCAGCAGCTACGGGACAGCGAGAGGCAATCAGCCCCAGCATTTT. The chain combines TRBV5-6 with TRBJ1-5, with 7 nucleotides matching TRBD1. In germline, CDR1 is SGHDT, CDR2 YYEEEE. V dropped 3 bases and J dropped 2; count of bases not matched to a gene: 8. The CDR3 loop spans 16 amino acids.

V usage is TRBV6-6 and J usage is TRBJ2-7; perhaps TRBD1 as D (6 bases). Looked up from germline, CDR1 is MNHNY and CDR2 is SVGAGI (reference sequence). V was trimmed by 3 bases and J by 3 bases, leaving 9 bases between them. This CDR3 contains 13 residues. This chain's CDR3 is CASSYGQSYEQYF. In DNA, the CDR3 is TGTGCCAGCAGTTATGGACAGAGCTACGAGCAGTACTTC.

The chain links TRBV4-2 to TRBJ2-7; a weak D match, TRBD1 (5 bases). This CDR3 region has 13 residues. The ends were cut back, 2 bases at V and 3 bases at J, with 8 bases in the middle. The germline V gene has CDR1 LGHNA and CDR2 YNFKEQ. CDR3 DNA: TGTGCCAGCAGCCAATCGACAGTCTACGAGCAGTACTTC. It is translated as CASSQSTVYEQYF.

The chain couples TRBV5-8 to TRBJ2-2, with D possibly TRBD1 on 5 matching bases. V lost 0 bases and J lost 0, with 6 bases in between. Per the germline V gene, CDR1 is SGHTS and CDR2 is YDEGEE. The CDR3 contains 15 residues. As DNA, the CDR3 is TGTGCCAGCAGCTTGGGACAGTCGAACACCGGGGAGCTGTTTTTT. Its translation: CASSLGQSNTGELFF.

The rearrangement uses TRBV7-3 and TRBJ2-3, with D perhaps TRBD2 (6 bases). The V end lost 2 bases, the J end lost 0 bases, and 9 bases lay between the germline ends. Germline V gives CDR1 SGHTA, CDR2 FQGTGA. The CDR3 consists of 15 residues. CDR3 region: CASSLVAGSTDTQYF. The DNA for the CDR3 is TGTGCCAGCAGCTTAGTGGCGGGGAGCACAGATACGCAGTATTTT. Complete variable domain (other parts from reference TRBV7-3 and TRBJ2-3): GAGVSQTPSNKVTEKGKYVELRCDPISGHTALYWYRQSLGQGPEFLIYFQGTGAADDSGLPNDRFFAVRPEGSVSTLKIQRTERGDSAVYLCASSLVAGSTDTQYFGPGTRLTVL.

The chain employs TRBV9 and TRBJ2-2; 8 nucleotides line up with TRBD2. This CDR3 contains 15 residues. With V trimmed by 0 bases and J by 9 bases, 7 bases remained unmatched. Germline values: CDR1 SGDLS, CDR2 YYNGEE. The CDR3 here is CASSVDGGAGRELFF. CDR3 coding DNA: TGTGCCAGCAGCGTAGACGGGGGGGCAGGACGGGAGCTGTTTTTT.

This clone has only a few counts. J is TRBJ2-7 and V is TRBV6-5; D unclear. Trimming took off 8 bases at V and 0 bases at J, with 8 bases between the two ends. The CDR3 runs to 12 residues. Germline lookup yields CDR1 MNHEY and CDR2 SVGAGI. For the CDR3, the DNA is TGTGCCAGCGGCGACACCTCCTACGAGCAGTACTTC. Its protein is CASGDTSYEQYF.

This chain uses TRBV5-4 with TRBJ2-7, with 10 bases that match TRBD1. The CDR3 spans 16 residues. V gave up 4 bases and J gave up 2 bases; unmatched junction bases: 9. Germline assignment: CDR1 SGHNT and CDR2 YYREEE (reference sequence). CDR3: CASSRTGTGAAYEQYF. CDR3 DNA: TGTGCCAGCAGCCGGACCGGGACAGGGGCAGCCTACGAGCAGTACTTC. Drawing the rest from reference TRBV5-4 and TRBJ2-7, the complete variable domain is ETGVTQSPTHLIKTRGQQVTLRCSSQSGHNTVSWYQQALGQGPQFIFQYYREEENGRGNFPPRFSGLQFPNYSSELNVNALELDDSALYLCASSRTGTGAAYEQYFGPGTRLTVT.

This clone was seen only once. This chain uses TRBV12-3 or TRBV12-4 with TRBJ2-7; tentative D call: TRBD2 (5 bases). This CDR3 has 12 amino acids. The V end was cut by 5 bases, the J end by 2 bases, with 7 bases between. CDR3 DNA sequence: TGTGCCAGCAGTCCGGGAACCTACGAGCAGTACTTC. This sequence encodes CASSPGTYEQYF.

V is TRBV7-3 and J is TRBJ2-1; D is uncertain. Trimming took 5 bases from V and 10 from J, leaving 15 bases between them. CDR3 length: 13 residues. The germline CDR1 and CDR2 sequences are SGHTA and FQGTGA. The CDR3 is CASSKDTAREQFF. For the CDR3, the DNA is TGTGCCAGCAGCAAGGATACCGCCAGGGAGCAGTTCTTC.

The chain links TRBV4-2 to TRBJ1-1; D is unresolved. Germline CDR1 and CDR2: LGHNA and YNFKEQ. V lost 0 bases and J 7 bases, leaving 12 bases between the germline ends. CDR3 size: 14 residues. The CDR3 region has the DNA TGTGCCAGCAGCCAAGATCCGAGGGTCATTGAAGCTTTCTTT. Protein sequence: CASSQDPRVIEAFF.

V gene TRBV30 combines with J gene TRBJ1-2; 9 bases are shared with TRBD1. Germline lookup yields CDR1 GTSNPN and CDR2 SVGIG (reference sequence). Trimming cost V 6 bases and J 4 bases; bases outside gene matches: 15. The CDR3 totals 16 residues. The CDR3 coding sequence is TGTGCCTGCCCGTGGGACAGGGAACAAGCTGGCTATGGCTACACCTTC. It encodes CACPWDREQAGYGYTF.

The chain uses TRBV6-6 and TRBJ1-1; D is possibly TRBD1 (5 bases). The CDR3 sequence is 15 residues long. The germline gives CDR1 MNHNY, CDR2 SVGAGI (reference sequence). The V gene lost 2 bases and the J gene lost 2 bases, with 12 bases spanning the gap. The CDR3 protein is CASSYRGGLNTEAFF. For the CDR3, the DNA is TGTGCCAGCAGTTACAGGGGAGGGTTAAACACTGAAGCTTTCTTT.

On this clone: The germline gene is not matched at one end of the junction; a read error may be the cause. The chain joins TRBV2 to TRBJ1-2; TRBD1 matches at 7 bases. The CDR3 has 15 residues. Germline CDR1 is SNHLY and CDR2 is FYNNEI. The CDR3 DNA sequence: TGTGCCAGCAAACAGGGGATATTAACTAATTATGGCTACACCTTC. This codes for CASKQGILTNYGYTF.

The V gene is TRBV5-1, the J gene TRBJ1-3; 7 nucleotides agree with TRBD1. This CDR3 has 14 residues. The germline gives CDR1 SGHRS, CDR2 YFSETQ. The trim removed 3 bases at V and 4 bases at J, leaving 4 bases unmatched. The CDR3 reads CASSSQGLGNTIYF. CDR3 coding DNA: TGCGCCAGCAGCTCACAGGGGTTGGGAAACACCATATATTTT.

The chain has TRBV14 and TRBJ1-4; perhaps TRBD1 as D (5 bases). This CDR3 is 12 amino acids long. V lost 6 bases to trimming and J lost 7 bases, with 9 bases between them. CDR1 is SGHDN and CDR2 is FVKESK in the germline V gene. CDR3 nucleotide sequence: TGTGCCAGCAGGGGAAGGGGTGAAAAACTGTTTTTT. Translated, it gives CASRGRGEKLFF.

The chain uses TRBV5-1 and TRBJ2-6; D might be TRBD2 (6 bases). The CDR3 length is 16 residues. Deletions cut 1 base from V and 4 bases from J, with 12 bases between. The germline V gene encodes CDR1 SGHRS and CDR2 YFSETQ. CDR3 bases: TGCGCCAGCAGCTTGCCGGGCCTAGCGGGGGCCAACGTCCTGACTTTC. Amino acids: CASSLPGLAGANVLTF.

This chain connects TRBV19 to TRBJ2-5, with a weak D call TRBD1 (5 bases). The CDR3 totals 16 residues. Trimming left V 3 bases short and J 4 bases short, with 18 bases between. In germline, CDR1 is LNHDA, CDR2 SQIVND (reference sequence). CDR3 in DNA: TGTGCCAGTAGTATGATTGCAGGGTCTTACTCAGAGACCCAGTACTTC. Encoded protein: CASSMIAGSYSETQYF.

This chain links TRBV30 with TRBJ2-5; 12 bases align to TRBD1. The CDR3 runs 14 residues. CDR1 GTSNPN and CDR2 SVGIG come from the germline V gene (reference sequence). V trimming: 8 bases; J trimming: 5 bases; junction bases outside the gene matches: 9. The CDR3 region is CAQGDRGLAETQYF. The DNA for the CDR3 is TGTGCCCAAGGGGACAGGGGGCTCGCCGAGACCCAGTACTTC.